This T cell receptor beta chain was documented in a study of blood T cells in healthy people across ages. About the study: Through template switching, about one barcoded beta molecule was captured per two T cells, as measured in model experiments.

Alongside a J-beta primer mix, a sample-barcoded 5' primer served in a second PCR lasting about 7 to 12 cycles. TCRdb re-called the 5' RACE reads with MiXCR, one entry per CDR3 protein. The sample records 450,000 to 650,000 distinct CDR3 sequences, nearly 25% being singletons. This clonotype was recorded at least ten times. Per the germline V gene, CDR1 is DFQATT and CDR2 is SNEGSKA (reference sequence). The CDR3 is 13 amino acids. The trim removed 3 bases at V and 3 bases at J, leaving 4 bases unmatched. These sequences were also reported in another study, on T cells of mothers and their children. Per that study: The study recruited a few healthy Caucasian mothers and their six children as donors. Every mother produced more than 8.5 million TCR beta CDR3 reads, whereas every child provided several million.

Material: blood. The TCR was taken from a boy aged 10-17 years in good health. The chain is built from TRBV20-1 and TRBJ2-5; 7 bases fit TRBD1. Here the CDR3 reads CSASVGQEETQYF. CDR3 coding DNA: TGCAGTGCTAGCGTTGGACAGGAAGAGACCCAGTACTTC.